These 19 T cell receptor beta chains were sequenced from one sample in a study of blood T cell repertoires in COVID-19. This table comes from immunoSEQ multiplex PCR, and its TCRdb copy is limited to in-frame clones, with some not included. The sample consists of around 450,000 clones, more than 85% of them appearing once. The sample consisted of peripheral blood. These receptor sequences come from a woman aged 25 to 45 with acute or convalescent COVID-19.

Regarding this clone: Different DNA sequences within this sample yield the same CDR3. The chain combines TRBV9 with TRBJ2-2; TRBD2 agrees at 7 bases. V lost 0 bases, J lost 6 bases, and 2 bases stayed unmatched. Germline CDR1 is SGDLS and CDR2 is YYNGEE. The CDR3 spans 14 residues. CDR3 nucleotide sequence: TGTGCCAGCAGCGTAGTGAGCGGGGCCGGGGAGCTGTTTTTT. It codes for CASSVVSGAGELFF.

This clone was counted once. The CDR3 DNA sequence: TGCAGCGTTGAACGGGGTGGCTACACCTTC. It codes for CSVERGGYTF. The rearrangement joins TRBV29-1 to TRBJ1-2, with unresolved D. Germline CDR1 SQVTM, CDR2 ANQGSEA. With 2 bases removed from V and 7 bases from J, the gap between germline ends came to 5 bases. The length of the CDR3 is 10 residues.

This chain joins TRBV18 and TRBJ2-7; the match to TRBD1 covers 8 bases. V lost 2 bases, J lost 3 bases, and 3 bases stayed unmatched. Germline V gene sequence: CDR1 KGHSH, CDR2 LQKENI. The CDR3 is 14 amino acids. In DNA form, the CDR3 reads TGTGCCAGCTCACCAGAGGACAGGGACTACGAGCAGTACTTC. This codes for CASSPEDRDYEQYF.

The V and J genes are TRBV5-4 and TRBJ2-3; 7 positions agree with TRBD2. Germline V gene sequence: CDR1 SGHNT, CDR2 YYREEE (reference sequence). Losses at the gene ends were 4 bases for V and 3 bases for J; bases not matched to a gene: 17. This CDR3 has 18 amino acids. The CDR3 loop reads CASSPHPSTGGVTDTQYF. CDR3 nucleotide sequence: TGTGCCAGCAGCCCCCATCCTAGCACGGGGGGAGTGACAGATACGCAGTATTTT.

V and J are TRBV11-2 and TRBJ2-1; TRBD2 agrees at 7 bases. V gave up 5 bases and J gave up 0 bases; unmatched junction bases: 10. The germline gives CDR1 SGHAT, CDR2 FQNNGV. The CDR3 covers 17 residues. The CDR3 region has the DNA TGTGCCAGCAGCCCCGGTGGGGGGGGGTTCTCCTACAATGAGCAGTTCTTC. Its protein is CASSPGGGGFSYNEQFF.

The J gene is TRBJ1-5, the V gene TRBV19; D gene uncertain. The CDR3 covers 13 residues. The V end lost 7 bases, the J end lost 1 base, and 8 bases lay between the germline ends. The germline V gene encodes CDR1 LNHDA and CDR2 SQIVND (reference sequence). The CDR3 sequence is CASNYGSNQPQHF. In DNA form, the CDR3 reads TGTGCCAGTAACTATGGGAGCAATCAGCCCCAGCATTTT.

With regard to this clone: The sample holds other DNA sequences that translate to the same CDR3. The chain combines TRBV18 with TRBJ2-5; a possible D gene is TRBD1 (6 bases). V was trimmed by 3 bases and J by 2 bases, leaving 7 bases between them. The CDR3 sequence is 13 residues long. Germline assignment: CDR1 KGHSH and CDR2 LQKENI. CDR3: CASSPDRQETQYF. CDR3 bases: TGTGCCAGCTCACCTGACAGGCAAGAGACCCAGTACTTC.

V gene TRBV19 combines with J gene TRBJ1-1; possible D gene TRBD1, 5 bases. The CDR3 sequence is 15 residues long. Germline CDR1 and CDR2: LNHDA and SQIVND (reference sequence). V shed 3 bases and J shed 1 base, with 12 bases lying between them. The CDR3 sequence: CASSIQGPTNTEAFF. DNA for the CDR3: TGTGCCAGTAGTATTCAGGGCCCTACGAACACTGAAGCTTTCTTT.

The rearrangement uses TRBV10-1 and TRBJ2-7, with D maybe TRBD1 (5 bases). Trimming removed 11 bases at V and 2 bases at J, with 19 bases between. Germline CDR1 reads WNHNN; CDR2 reads SYGVQD (reference sequence). The CDR3 extends over 14 amino acids. Here the CDR3 DNA reads TGCGCCGGCCAAACAGGTACCGGAACCTACGAGCAGTACTTC. Its translation: CAGQTGTGTYEQYF.

In its sample, this clone was seen once. This rearrangement joins TRBV11-2 to TRBJ1-1; 7 positions agree with TRBD1. Germline-derived CDR1 and CDR2 are SGHAT and FQNNGV. The junction had 8 bases not matched to a gene; V was cut back by 1 base and J by 3 bases. The CDR3 has 16 residues. The CDR3 here is CASSLGLTGVDTEAFF. The DNA of the CDR3 is TGTGCCAGCAGCTTAGGACTCACAGGGGTAGACACTGAAGCTTTCTTT.

The table lists this clone with a few counts. The chain employs TRBV6-2 or TRBV6-3 and TRBJ1-3, with D unclear. V lost 5 bases, J lost 0 bases, and 8 bases lay in between. This CDR3 contains 14 residues. Germline assignment: CDR1 MNHEY and CDR2 SVGEGT. The CDR3 here is CASSAGSSGNTIYF. CDR3 in DNA: TGTGCCAGCAGTGCCGGGAGCTCTGGAAACACCATATATTTT.

This chain uses TRBV21-1 with TRBJ1-3; the DNA was not compared with TRBD1, the D call given in the table. TRBV21-1 is described as a pseudogene. The CDR3 covers 16 residues. The CDR3: CASSRGDRCSGNTIYF. CDR3 in DNA: TGTGCCAGCAGCAGAGGAGACAGGTGCTCTGGAAACACCATATATTTT.

This clone came up once. The rearrangement uses TRBV11-2 and TRBJ2-3; 8 positions agree with TRBD2. Trimming took 1 base from V and 0 from J; bases not matched to a gene: 3. The CDR3 length is 16 residues. Looked up from germline, CDR1 is SGHAT and CDR2 is FQNNGV. In nucleotides, the CDR3 is TGTGCCAGCAGCTTAGCACTAGCGGTGAGCACAGATACGCAGTATTTT. Translated: CASSLALAVSTDTQYF.

This chain joins TRBV3-1 (or the pseudogene TRBV3-2) and TRBJ2-1; 10 nucleotides agree with TRBD2. After removal of 2 bases from V and 4 bases from J, the junction contained 8 bases not matched to a gene. The germline CDR1 and CDR2 sequences are LGHDT and YNNKEL (reference sequence). This CDR3 contains 17 residues. The CDR3 here is CASSQSLAGVSYNEQFF. The DNA for the CDR3 is TGTGCCAGCAGCCAAAGTCTAGCGGGGGTGTCTTACAATGAGCAGTTCTTC.

The rearrangement uses TRBV7-2 and TRBJ1-2; weak D call: TRBD1 (5 bases). The CDR3 consists of 17 residues. V shed 2 bases and J shed 5 bases, with 21 bases lying between them. Per the germline V gene, CDR1 is SGHTA and CDR2 is FQGNSA. CDR3 sequence reads: CASSLTVVGGDGYGYTF. The CDR3 region has the DNA TGTGCCAGCAGCTTAACAGTGGTTGGAGGGGACGGGTATGGCTACACCTTC.

The chain couples TRBV28 to TRBJ2-5; TRBD2 aligns across 9 bases. From germline, CDR1 is MDHEN and CDR2 SYDVKM. Trimming at V came to 5 bases and at J to 8 bases, leaving 6 bases not matched to a gene. The CDR3 sequence is 13 residues long. In DNA, the CDR3 is TGTGCCAGCAGTACCAGCGGGGGGACAACCCAGTACTTC. This sequence encodes CASSTSGGTTQYF.

The genes are TRBV7-2 and TRBJ2-1; TRBD2 agrees at 9 bases. Germline lookup yields CDR1 SGHTA and CDR2 FQGNSA. Trimming took 1 base from V and 4 from J; bases not matched to a gene: 8. The CDR3 extends over 17 amino acids. In nucleotides, the CDR3 is TGTGCCAGCAGCTTAGGCGGAGCGGGGGGATTATACAATGAGCAGTTCTTC. Translating gives CASSLGGAGGLYNEQFF.

In regard to this clone: This CDR3 is also generated by other DNA sequences in the sample. The rearrangement uses TRBV27 and TRBJ1-5; D gene uncertain. The V gene lost 3 bases and the J gene lost 2 bases, with 5 bases spanning the gap. This CDR3 has 13 residues. From germline, CDR1 is MNHEY and CDR2 SMNVEV (reference sequence). This chain's CDR3 is CASSFRGNQPQHF. CDR3 coding DNA: TGTGCCAGCAGTTTTCGGGGCAATCAGCCCCAGCATTTT.

J is TRBJ1-5 and V is TRBV6-5; D might be TRBD1 (5 bases). The CDR3 runs to 14 residues. Trimming removed 11 bases at V and 4 bases at J, with 18 bases between. CDR1 is MNHEY, CDR2 SVGAGI, per germline. The CDR3 region has the DNA TGTGCCCTATGGGGGGGGGACGGGAATCAGCCCCAGCATTTT. This codes for CALWGGDGNQPQHF.